This T cell receptor beta chain was sequenced in a study of T cells in Graves' hyperthyroidism and ophthalmopathy. Germline CDR1 and CDR2: MNHNS and SASEGT. The ends were cut back, 6 bases at V and 2 bases at J, with 14 bases in the middle. This CDR3 region has 15 residues. Study-wide results and limits: The model's output predicted ophthalmopathy at a median of about 6.5 months prior to onset. Blood held most thyroid clonotypes expanded above 0.001 frequency.

RNA transcripts served as the template for amplifying TCR beta CDR3 regions. In the first-round RT-PCR of the TCR CDR3, the HTBI primer set was used. Via MiXCR, TCRdb re-called the multiplex PCR reads, giving one row per CDR3 protein. The repertoire has a few hundred thousand distinct CDR3 sequences, about 15% of them found once; the top ten carry roughly 6.6%. This clonotype came up a few times. The antigen is unknown. Stable disease denoted Graves' hyperthyroidism without ophthalmopathy progression within 18 months. Those with hyperthyroidism were 18 to 65 years old, newly diagnosed, and ill for under 2 months.

The V call is TRBV6-1, the J call TRBJ2-1, with D perhaps given as TRBD1 or TRBD2 (5 bases each). The sample comprised blood. The receptor was derived from a woman between 25 and 40 years old with Graves' hyperthyroidism. CDR3 nucleotide sequence: TGTGCCAGCAGCCGCTTCCCGGGGCCCTACAATGAGCAGTTCTTC. Amino acids: CASSRFPGPYNEQFF.